One and the same sample provided the 27 T cell receptor beta chains below, sequenced in a study of shared clonotypes between healthy human individuals. Only in-frame clones appear in the TCRdb table, and some are missing; sequencing was by immunoSEQ multiplex PCR. The sample carries about 2.1 million clones, roughly 95% recorded once. CD45RO-negative, CCR7-positively selected cells formed the naive CD8 fraction, excluding terminally differentiated effector memory CD45RA+ cells. Specimen: naive CD8+ T cells from PBMCs. The receptors stem from a man in his late teens or twenties in good health. Some clones in this sample may be carry-over from other donors' samples.

V usage is TRBV11-2 and J usage is TRBJ2-7; no clear D. Germline V gene lookup returns CDR1 SGHAT and CDR2 FQNNGV. There are 13 residues in the CDR3. V lost 5 bases, J lost 6 bases, and 14 bases lay in between. CDR3 nucleotides: TGTGCCAGCAGCCTAGGTATTCGCGGCGAGCAGTACTTC. It yields the protein CASSLGIRGEQYF.

This clone was recorded once. The chain links TRBV4-1 to TRBJ1-5; tentative D call: TRBD1 (5 bases). CDR3 length: 14 amino acids. CDR1 is MGHRA, CDR2 YSYEKL, per germline. Trimming took 6 bases from V and 6 from J, leaving 15 bases between them. CDR3 DNA sequence: TGCGCCAGCAGGTACGGGGGGGGGTCTCAGCCCCAGCATTTT. Protein: CASRYGGGSQPQHF.

This chain uses TRBV11-2 with TRBJ2-3; 8 nucleotides line up with TRBD2. This CDR3 is built from 16 residues. The germline V gene encodes CDR1 SGHAT and CDR2 FQNNGV. The J segment lost 0 bases and the V segment lost 7 bases, leaving 9 bases of the junction unmatched. The CDR3 protein is CASTTRGGSSTDTQYF. The DNA for the CDR3 is TGTGCCAGCACCACCCGGGGGGGGAGCAGCACAGATACGCAGTATTTT.

The rearrangement links TRBV7-9 to TRBJ1-1, with 7 bases matching TRBD1. The CDR3 has 18 residues. Trimming at V came to 2 bases and at J to 5 bases, leaving 17 bases not matched to a gene. Germline V lookup: CDR1 SEHNR, CDR2 FQNEAQ (reference sequence). The CDR3 nucleotides read TGTGCCAGCAGCTTAAGTCGGGAGGGGGCCGAGGGAAGAACTGAAGCTTTCTTT. This encodes CASSLSREGAEGRTEAFF. Full variable domain (rest looked up from reference TRBV7-9 and TRBJ1-1): DTGVSQNPRHKITKRGQNVTFRCDPISEHNRLYWYRQTLGQGPEFLTYFQNEAQLEKSRLLSDRFSAERPKGSFSTLEIQRTEQGDSAMYLCASSLSREGAEGRTEAFFGQGTRLTVV.

Only one count was recorded for this clone. The chain carries TRBV9 and TRBJ2-7; 8 bases align to TRBD1. This CDR3 is 12 amino acids long. Germline CDR1 SGDLS, CDR2 YYNGEE. V lost 3 bases, J lost 6 bases, and 2 bases stayed unmatched. Here the CDR3 reads CASSAGGIEQYF. The CDR3 DNA follows: TGTGCCAGCAGCGCAGGGGGCATCGAGCAGTACTTC.

This clone was detected only once. This chain joins TRBV7-9 and TRBJ2-2; D remains ambiguous. V lost 5 bases to trimming and J lost 4 bases, with 11 bases between them. This CDR3 is built from 14 residues. CDR1 and CDR2 (germline): SEHNR, FQNEAQ (reference sequence). The CDR3 region is CASSPVAGTGELFF. In DNA, the CDR3 is TGTGCCAGCAGCCCGGTTGCTGGCACCGGGGAGCTGTTTTTT.

The chain carries TRBV19 and TRBJ2-2; tentatively, D is TRBD2 (5 bases). Germline V lookup: CDR1 LNHDA, CDR2 SQIVND (reference sequence). The CDR3 totals 16 residues. The V end lost 8 bases, the J end lost 1 base, and 17 bases lay between the germline ends. DNA of the CDR3: TGTGCCAGTCCCTTCCTGGACTGGCTGAACACCGGGGAGCTGTTTTTT. It encodes CASPFLDWLNTGELFF. Based on the CDR3 plus reference TRBV19 and TRBJ2-2, the full variable domain is DGGITQSPKYLFRKEGQNVTLSCEQNLNHDAMYWYRQDPGQGLRLIYYSQIVNDFQKGDIAEGYSVSREKKESFPLTVTSAQKNPTAFYLCASPFLDWLNTGELFFGEGSRLTVL.

The rearrangement links TRBV5-8 to TRBJ1-1; D remains ambiguous. The CDR3 length is 13 residues. V lost 4 bases and J 0 bases, leaving 7 bases between the germline ends. Germline V gives CDR1 SGHTS, CDR2 YDEGEE. The CDR3 DNA follows: TGTGCCAGCAGCCAGACGGTGAACACTGAAGCTTTCTTT. Encoded protein: CASSQTVNTEAFF. The full variable domain, in which reference TRBV5-8 and TRBJ1-1 provide the parts outside the CDR3, is EAGVTQSPTHLIKTRGQQATLRCSPISGHTSVYWYQQALGLGLQFLLWYDEGEERNRGNFPPRFSGRQFPNYSSELNVNALELEDSALYLCASSQTVNTEAFFGQGTRLTVV.

CDR3 region: CASSVDEREGLYNEQFF. The CDR3 nucleotides are TGTGCCAGCAGCGTAGATGAGCGGGAGGGTCTCTACAATGAGCAGTTCTTC. The chain has TRBV9 and TRBJ2-1; the match to TRBD2 covers 10 bases. This CDR3 region has 17 residues. The V segment lost 0 bases and the J segment 3 bases; nucleotides outside the gene matches: 6. Germline loops: CDR1 SGDLS, CDR2 YYNGEE.

About this clone: The junction and the germline gene differ at one end; a read error may be behind it. The chain combines TRBV4-1 with TRBJ2-7, with TRBD2 identical over 11 bases. Germline V gene data show CDR1 as MGHRA and CDR2 as YSYEKL. This CDR3 has 16 amino acids. The CDR3 reads CASSPTQGTSGPVNHF. The CDR3 coding sequence is TGCGCCAGCAGCCCAACCCAGGGGACTAGCGGCCCAGTGAACCACTTC.

To note about this clone: The sample carries other DNA sequences with the same CDR3. This chain joins TRBV28 and TRBJ2-1, with TRBD2 matching over 7 bases. Germline loops: CDR1 MDHEN, CDR2 SYDVKM. The CDR3 covers 13 residues. The ends lost 3 bases at V and 7 bases at J; junction bases unmatched: 3. This chain's CDR3 is CASSFGEGNEQFF. CDR3 DNA: TGTGCCAGCAGTTTCGGGGAGGGGAATGAGCAGTTCTTC.

The chain recombines TRBV7-9 with TRBJ2-2; maybe TRBD1 (5 bases). The CDR3 extends over 16 amino acids. CDR1 is SEHNR and CDR2 is FQNEAQ in the germline V gene (reference sequence). V shed 2 bases and J shed 9 bases, with 19 bases lying between them. The CDR3 here is CASSLKAGPLGRELFF. The CDR3 DNA is TGTGCCAGCAGCTTAAAGGCAGGGCCTCTCGGTCGGGAGCTGTTTTTT.

As to this clone: The sample carries other DNA sequences with the same CDR3. The chain combines TRBV9 with TRBJ2-7; D ambiguous. The CDR3 loop spans 12 amino acids. Trimming pared 0 bases from V and 5 bases from J, leaving 6 bases between. Germline CDR1 and CDR2: SGDLS and YYNGEE. CDR3 sequence (DNA): TGTGCCAGCAGCGTAGGGCTGGACGAGCAGTACTTC. Residues: CASSVGLDEQYF.

In regard to this clone: This sequence is one base from a far larger clone and is likely a read error. The chain employs TRBV2 and TRBJ1-1; tentatively, D is TRBD1 (6 bases). The CDR3 sequence is 13 residues long. V lost 4 bases and J lost 1, with 7 bases in between. Per the germline V gene, CDR1 is SNHLY and CDR2 is FYNNEI. The CDR3 DNA reads as TGTGCCAGCAGTGTAGGGGGGAACACTGAAGCTTTCTTT. Translated, it gives CASSVGGNTEAFF.

The chain couples TRBV5-4 to TRBJ2-7, with 8 nucleotides matching TRBD1. V was pared by 5 bases and J by 0 bases, with 7 bases of the junction left unmatched. The CDR3 has 15 amino acids. From germline, CDR1 is SGHNT and CDR2 YYREEE (reference sequence). CDR3 loop: CASRGDRTPSYEQYF. The CDR3 DNA reads as TGTGCCAGCAGAGGGGACAGGACGCCCTCCTACGAGCAGTACTTC.

The rearrangement links TRBV9 to TRBJ2-3; D is unclear. V dropped 0 bases and J dropped 9 bases, with 14 bases sitting between them. The CDR3 spans 14 residues. Per germline, CDR1 SGDLS and CDR2 YYNGEE. CDR3 sequence reads: CASSVVIGQRTQYF. The CDR3 DNA reads TGTGCCAGCAGCGTAGTCATCGGTCAGAGGACGCAGTATTTT.

The rearrangement joins TRBV4-2 to TRBJ1-4; D is undetermined. The V end lost 0 bases, the J end lost 0 bases, and 8 bases lay between the germline ends. CDR1 LGHNA and CDR2 YNFKEQ come from the germline V gene. This CDR3 has 16 amino acids. As DNA, the CDR3 is TGTGCCAGCAGCCAAGATCCACGGGCAACTAATGAAAAACTGTTTTTT. Amino acid sequence: CASSQDPRATNEKLFF.

V gene TRBV7-8 combines with J gene TRBJ1-4; 7 bases line up with TRBD1. The germline V gene encodes CDR1 SGHVS and CDR2 FQNEAQ. The CDR3 is made up of 16 amino acids. V was clipped by 5 bases and J by 0 bases; unmatched bases: 6. The DNA of the CDR3 is TGTGCCAGCAGCGATAGAACAGGGGCAACTAATGAAAAACTGTTTTTT. Protein sequence: CASSDRTGATNEKLFF.

As for this clone: Likely a read error: the CDR3 ends without its conserved phenylalanine or tryptophan. Because the CDR3's place on the DNA is in doubt, the DNA is left out and the CDR3 is given as listed by TCRdb. This sequence joins TRBV7-9 and TRBJ2-3. The CDR3 length is 13 residues, termini included. Germline V gene lookup returns CDR1 SEHNR and CDR2 FQNEAQ (reference sequence). The CDR3 loop reads CASSLGKGPSPFI.

The rearrangement joins TRBV23-1 to TRBJ1-2; TRBD1 is a possible D gene (6 bases). TRBV23-1 belongs to the ORF category, with a function that is uncertain. Trimming removed 10 bases at V and 0 bases at J, with 15 bases between. CDR3 length: 14 residues. The CDR3 is CATRYREANYGYTF. Here the CDR3 DNA reads TGCGCCACCCGTTACAGGGAAGCTAACTATGGCTACACCTTC.

This clone has only one observation. The chain joins TRBV11-2 to TRBJ2-7, with D perhaps being TRBD1 or TRBD2 (5 bases each). CDR3 length: 14 residues. The germline gives CDR1 SGHAT, CDR2 FQNNGV. Trimming took off 1 base at V and 2 bases at J, with 9 bases between the two ends. The CDR3 region has the DNA TGTGCCAGCAGCTTAGTGGGACCGGCCTACGAGCAGTACTTC. Its protein product is CASSLVGPAYEQYF.

This sequence joins TRBV19 and TRBJ1-5; no clear D. Germline V gene sequence: CDR1 LNHDA, CDR2 SQIVND (reference sequence). The CDR3 is made up of 14 amino acids. Trimming removed 1 base at V and 3 bases at J, with 7 bases between. The DNA of the CDR3 is TGTGCCAGTAGTATAGGAGGTTTCAATCAGCCCCAGCATTTT. Translated: CASSIGGFNQPQHF.

The gene calls are TRBV7-6 and TRBJ2-2; no definite D call. Trimming cost V 1 base and J 2 bases, with 17 bases left between them. Germline values: CDR1 SGHVS, CDR2 FNYEAQ. The CDR3 consists of 18 residues. Written as DNA, the CDR3 is TGTGCCAGCAGCTTAGTGCTAGGGCCACCAATAAACACCGGGGAGCTGTTTTTT. It translates to CASSLVLGPPINTGELFF.

V and J are TRBV6-4 and TRBJ2-1; 9 bases match TRBD1. Per germline, CDR1 MRHNA and CDR2 SNTAGT. Losses at the gene ends were 6 bases for V and 3 bases for J; bases not matched to a gene: 12. There are 17 residues in the CDR3. CDR3 protein: CASRRPPGQGNYNEQFF. Written as DNA, the CDR3 is TGTGCCAGCAGAAGACCCCCGGGACAGGGAAACTACAATGAGCAGTTCTTC.

This clone came up once. The V and J genes are TRBV9 and TRBJ2-1; 7 bases align to TRBD2. V was pared by 0 bases and J by 4 bases, with 7 bases of the junction left unmatched. The germline V gene encodes CDR1 SGDLS and CDR2 YYNGEE. This CDR3 comprises 16 residues. In DNA form, the CDR3 reads TGTGCCAGCAGCGTAGAGGGGACTACCTCATACAATGAGCAGTTCTTC. Protein product: CASSVEGTTSYNEQFF.

This clone was recorded once. The CDR3 sequence: CASSEFGQGGSGANVLTF. The CDR3 DNA follows: TGTGCCAGCAGTGAATTCGGACAGGGGGGCTCTGGGGCCAACGTCCTGACTTTC. The chain combines TRBV2 with TRBJ2-6; 10 bases line up with TRBD1. The CDR3 is 18 amino acids. CDR1 is SNHLY and CDR2 is FYNNEI in the germline V gene. V lost 2 bases and J lost 0; bases outside the gene matches: 4.

In the case of this clone: The identical CDR3 is also encoded by other nucleotide sequences in the sample. This sequence joins TRBV7-9 and TRBJ2-1; 10 bases are a match to TRBD2. The CDR3 contains 15 residues. CDR1 and CDR2 from the germline V gene are SEHNR and FQNEAQ (reference sequence). Unmatched junction bases numbered 3, after V lost 5 bases and J lost 2 bases. In nucleotides, the CDR3 is TGTGCCAGCAGCCCGACTAGCGGGCCCTACAATGAGCAGTTCTTC. As protein: CASSPTSGPYNEQFF.